This T cell receptor (beta chain) came from a study of OX40 agonist ivuxolimab in advanced cancers. Overall study: A male proportion of around 86% was recorded, with mean age roughly 60 years and range about 23 to 80.

CDR3 length: 15 residues. Germline trimming cut 4 bases from V and 2 bases from J; bases unmatched to any gene: 8. Germline V gene data show CDR1 as SGDLS and CDR2 as YYNGEE. Only in-frame clones appear in the TCRdb table, and some are missing; sequencing was by immunoSEQ multiplex PCR. Of tens of thousands of clones listed, around 80% are singletons. The sequence derives from an adult with an advanced solid tumor such as melanoma, head and neck, liver or kidney cancer. This material consisted of CD4+ or CD8+ T cells sorted from blood, taken in a trial of the OX40 agonist ivuxolimab. The J gene is TRBJ1-2, the V gene TRBV9; 7 nucleotides align to TRBD1. The CDR3: CASSISGTDNYGYTF. DNA of the CDR3: TGTGCCAGCAGCATCTCCGGGACAGACAACTATGGCTACACCTTC.